A single sample is the source of the 30 T cell receptor beta chains below, sequenced in a study of T cell responses to AZD1222 COVID-19 vaccine. Sequenced by immunoSEQ multiplex PCR; TCRdb stores in-frame clones only, minus some. The data contain approximately 100,000 clones, roughly 89% of them singletons. Specimen: peripheral blood, collected on day 0 of AZD1222 vaccination. The receptor set was obtained from an adult in good health.

The V and J genes are TRBV6-5 and TRBJ1-1; D not certain. Germline CDR1 MNHEY, CDR2 SVGAGI. Between the trimmed V and J ends, which lost 6 bases and 5 bases, there was a span of 13 bases. The CDR3 is 13 amino acids. CDR3 bases: TGTGCCAGCAGAGAGGGTTATGGGACTGAAGCTTTCTTT. Its protein is CASREGYGTEAFF.

The V and J genes are TRBV20-1 and TRBJ1-5, with D possibly matching TRBD1 (5 bases). This CDR3 comprises 14 residues. CDR1 DFQATT and CDR2 SNEGSKA come from the germline V gene (reference sequence). Trimming took 3 bases from V and 0 from J, leaving 9 bases between them. CDR3 DNA: TGCAGTGCTAGTGGGGGACTTAGCAATCAGCCCCAGCATTTT. Protein product: CSASGGLSNQPQHF.

The chain uses TRBV7-7 and TRBJ2-5; 9 bases agree with TRBD2. The CDR3 sequence is 13 residues long. The trim removed 5 bases at V and 3 bases at J, leaving 1 base unmatched. Germline V CDR1 and CDR2: SSHAT, FNYEAQ (reference sequence). CDR3 amino acids: CASSPSGEETQYF. CDR3 coding DNA: TGTGCCAGCAGCCCTAGCGGGGAAGAGACCCAGTACTTC. The full variable domain, with the rest looked up from reference TRBV7-7 and TRBJ2-5, is GAGVSQSPRYKVTKRGQDVTLRCDPISSHATLYWYQQALGQGPEFLTYFNYEAQPDKSGLPSDRFSAERPEGSISTLTIQRTEQRDSAMYRCASSPSGEETQYFGPGTRLLVL.

Comments on this clone: This CDR3 is also generated by other DNA sequences in the sample. This chain uses TRBV19 with TRBJ2-7, with 7 bases that match TRBD1. Germline assignment: CDR1 LNHDA and CDR2 SQIVND (reference sequence). CDR3 length equals 14 residues. V was clipped by 3 bases and J by 0 bases; unmatched bases: 2. The CDR3 here is CASSMAGGSYEQYF. CDR3 DNA sequence: TGTGCCAGTAGTATGGCAGGGGGCTCCTACGAGCAGTACTTC.

In its sample, this clone was seen a few times. The chain employs TRBV4-3 and TRBJ2-2; 7 bases align to TRBD1. Looked up from germline, CDR1 is LGHNA and CDR2 is YSLEER. V shed 0 bases and J 4 bases; nucleotides not matched to a gene: 2. The CDR3 has 15 residues. The chain's CDR3 is CASSQEDRVTGELFF. CDR3 nucleotide sequence: TGCGCCAGCAGCCAAGAAGACAGGGTCACCGGGGAGCTGTTTTTT.

The chain employs TRBV18 and TRBJ2-3; D gene ambiguous. CDR3 size: 14 residues. CDR1 and CDR2 (germline): KGHSH, LQKENI. Trimming removed 3 bases at V and 2 bases at J, with 9 bases between. CDR3 region: CASSPHPATDTQYF. The CDR3 nucleotides are TGTGCCAGCTCACCGCACCCGGCCACAGATACGCAGTATTTT.

This chain connects TRBV5-1 to TRBJ1-2; a weak D match, TRBD1 (6 bases). Per the germline V gene, CDR1 is SGHRS and CDR2 is YFSETQ. The CDR3 consists of 12 residues. The V end lost 6 bases, the J end lost 2 bases, and 8 bases lay between the germline ends. The CDR3, as DNA: TGCGCCAGCACGGGGGGCAACTATGGCTACACCTTC. It translates to CASTGGNYGYTF.

The chain couples TRBV5-8 to TRBJ1-5; 7 nucleotides align to TRBD1. With 4 bases clipped from V and 2 bases from J, the junction kept 6 bases outside the gene matches. This CDR3 has 15 amino acids. Germline V gives CDR1 SGHTS, CDR2 YDEGEE. CDR3 region: CASSPGTGGNQPQHF. CDR3 bases: TGTGCCAGCAGCCCCGGAACAGGGGGCAATCAGCCCCAGCATTTT.

The chain recombines TRBV28 with TRBJ2-2; the D gene is possibly TRBD2 (5 bases). In germline, CDR1 is MDHEN, CDR2 SYDVKM. This CDR3 comprises 14 residues. The V end lost 8 bases, the J end lost 4 bases, and 14 bases lay between the germline ends. This CDR3 is CASHTSGGTGELFF. In nucleotides, the CDR3 is TGTGCCAGCCACACGAGCGGAGGCACCGGGGAGCTGTTTTTT. The full variable domain, with the rest looked up from reference TRBV28 and TRBJ2-2, is DVKVTQSSRYLVKRTGEKVFLECVQDMDHENMFWYRQDPGLGLRLIYFSYDVKMKEKGDIPEGYSVSREKKERFSLILESASTNQTSMYLCASHTSGGTGELFFGEGSRLTVL.

The chain has TRBV3-1 (or the pseudogene TRBV3-2) and TRBJ1-1; possible D gene TRBD1, 6 bases. This CDR3 has 12 amino acids. V lost 2 bases and J 7 bases, leaving 8 bases between the germline ends. Germline V gives CDR1 LGHDT, CDR2 YNNKEL (reference sequence). The CDR3 loop is CASSQLDSEAFF. In DNA, the CDR3 is TGTGCCAGCAGCCAACTGGACAGTGAAGCTTTCTTT.

The V gene is TRBV3-1 (or the pseudogene TRBV3-2), the J gene TRBJ2-7, with TRBD2 as a possible D gene (5 bases). Trimming cost V 1 base and J 6 bases, with 13 bases left between them. Germline V lookup: CDR1 LGHDT, CDR2 YNNKEL (reference sequence). There are 14 residues in the CDR3. This CDR3 is CASSQVPGYGEQYF. The CDR3 DNA reads as TGTGCCAGCAGCCAAGTCCCGGGGTACGGCGAGCAGTACTTC.

The chain uses TRBV29-1 and TRBJ2-3, with TRBD2 matching over 7 bases. CDR1 is SQVTM, CDR2 ANQGSEA, per germline. The CDR3 length is 17 residues. Trimming cost V 6 bases and J 0 bases; bases outside gene matches: 15. DNA for the CDR3: TGCAGCGTGAACATAGCGGGTTATAAAACTAGCACAGATACGCAGTATTTT. It translates to CSVNIAGYKTSTDTQYF.

The CDR3 loop is CATSDFPSGPQHF. The CDR3 region has the DNA TGTGCCACCAGTGATTTCCCCTCGGGGCCCCAGCATTTT. The V gene is TRBV24-1, the J gene TRBJ1-5; D call uncertain. CDR3 size: 13 residues. Germline V lookup: CDR1 KGHDR, CDR2 SFDVKD. V lost 1 base and J 9 bases, leaving 9 bases between the germline ends.

This chain joins TRBV6-5 and TRBJ1-1; maybe TRBD1 (5 bases). This CDR3 region has 12 residues. From germline, CDR1 is MNHEY and CDR2 SVGAGI. V lost 1 base, J lost 7 bases, and 7 bases lay in between. The CDR3 sequence: CASSYLRGEAFF. CDR3 nucleotides: TGTGCCAGCAGTTACTTAAGGGGTGAAGCTTTCTTT.

The rearrangement joins TRBV9 to TRBJ2-1; possibly TRBD1 or TRBD2 for D (6 bases each). Trimming took 3 bases from V and 7 from J, leaving 14 bases between them. CDR1 and CDR2 (germline): SGDLS, YYNGEE. CDR3 length: 14 amino acids. In DNA, the CDR3 is TGTGCCAGCAGCGGAGGGGGGCCTCTAAATGAGCAGTTCTTC. The encoded protein is CASSGGGPLNEQFF.

The rearrangement links TRBV28 to TRBJ2-7, with D perhaps TRBD1 (5 bases). Between the trimmed V and J ends, which lost 5 bases and 3 bases, there was a span of 8 bases. The CDR3 loop spans 12 amino acids. Germline V gene lookup returns CDR1 MDHEN and CDR2 SYDVKM. Here the CDR3 DNA reads TGTGCCAGCAGTCTAGGGGTCTACGAGCAGTACTTC. It translates to CASSLGVYEQYF.

V gene TRBV30 combines with J gene TRBJ2-3, with D possibly matching TRBD1 (5 bases). Deletions cut 0 bases from V and 4 bases from J, with 8 bases between. Germline V gene data show CDR1 as GTSNPN and CDR2 as SVGIG (reference sequence). CDR3 length: 13 amino acids. CDR3 residues: CAWSVRRADTQYF. The DNA of the CDR3 is TGTGCCTGGAGTGTACGCAGGGCAGATACGCAGTATTTT.

In the case of this clone: At one of its ends the junction is not consistent with the germline gene, which may arise from a read error. The gene calls are TRBV7-7 and TRBJ2-5; TRBD1 agrees at 7 bases. From germline, CDR1 is SSHAT and CDR2 FNYEAQ (reference sequence). The CDR3 extends over 13 amino acids. The CDR3 sequence is CASSRGFGETQYF. The CDR3 coding sequence is TGTGCTAGCAGCAGGGGGTTCGGAGAGACCCAGTACTTC.

The V call is TRBV2, the J call TRBJ1-5; 7 positions match TRBD1. This CDR3 has 13 residues. V shed 6 bases, J shed 3 bases, and the junction held 2 bases outside the gene matches. Germline CDR1 is SNHLY and CDR2 is FYNNEI. The CDR3 is CASRGTVNQPQHF. The CDR3 DNA is TGTGCCAGCAGGGGGACAGTCAATCAGCCCCAGCATTTT.

The DNA of the CDR3 is TGTGCCAGCAGCGTACTTGGGACAGGGTCCTACGAGCAGTACTTC. Translating gives CASSVLGTGSYEQYF. The chain couples TRBV9 to TRBJ2-7; TRBD1 agrees at 9 bases. The CDR3 spans 15 residues. Germline-derived CDR1 and CDR2 are SGDLS and YYNGEE. J gave up 1 base and V 1 base, and 3 bases lay outside the gene matches.

This clone has only a few counts. The gene calls are TRBV7-9 and TRBJ1-2, with a possible D match to TRBD1 (5 bases). The V end was cut by 5 bases, the J end by 4 bases, with 17 bases between. The CDR3 consists of 15 residues. Germline V gives CDR1 SEHNR, CDR2 FQNEAQ (reference sequence). This chain's CDR3 is CASSRGGADFYGYTF. Here the CDR3 DNA reads TGTGCCAGCAGCCGTGGAGGGGCCGATTTCTATGGCTACACCTTC.

V usage is TRBV28 and J usage is TRBJ1-2; no clear D. The germline V gene encodes CDR1 MDHEN and CDR2 SYDVKM. The V end lost 10 bases, the J end lost 0 bases, and 12 bases lay between the germline ends. The CDR3 has 13 amino acids. CDR3 in amino acids: CATSLLANYGYTF. CDR3 coding DNA: TGTGCCACCTCACTATTAGCTAACTATGGCTACACCTTC.

This chain joins TRBV27 and TRBJ2-7; D assignment may be TRBD1 or TRBD2 (5 bases each). This CDR3 has 13 residues. V lost 6 bases to trimming and J lost 3 bases, with 12 bases between them. Germline assignment: CDR1 MNHEY and CDR2 SMNVEV (reference sequence). CDR3 in amino acids: CASRPGTNYEQYF. CDR3 nucleotides: TGTGCCAGCAGGCCCGGGACCAACTACGAGCAGTACTTC.

This clone was counted a few times. The rearrangement uses TRBV25-1 and TRBJ2-7; D is perhaps TRBD1 (5 bases). The CDR3 spans 12 residues. Germline V gene sequence: CDR1 MGHDK, CDR2 SYGVNS. The V and J ends lost 3 bases and 5 bases respectively, with 8 bases between them. This CDR3 is CASSDRAHEQYF. For the CDR3, the DNA is TGTGCCAGCAGTGACAGGGCCCACGAGCAGTACTTC.

The chain has TRBV7-2 and TRBJ2-5; 8 bases are shared with TRBD2. The V gene's germline CDR1 is SGHTA and CDR2 FQGNSA. This CDR3 is 15 amino acids long. With V trimmed by 3 bases and J by 3 bases, 6 bases remained unmatched. For the CDR3, the DNA is TGTGCCAGCAGCTTCTTAGCGGGAAGTGAAGAGACCCAGTACTTC. This encodes CASSFLAGSEETQYF.

J is TRBJ2-7 and V is TRBV15, with TRBD1 matching 10 bases. Germline V gene lookup returns CDR1 LNHNV and CDR2 YYDKDF (reference sequence). The CDR3 is 15 residues long. V lost 0 bases and J lost 4; bases outside the gene matches: 3. The CDR3 bases are TGTGCCACCAGCAGAGAAAGGACAGGGGGATACGAGCAGTACTTC. This sequence encodes CATSRERTGGYEQYF.

The rearrangement links TRBV28 to TRBJ2-3; 10 bases map to TRBD1. The CDR3 totals 16 residues. CDR1 and CDR2 (germline): MDHEN, SYDVKM. The J segment lost 4 bases and the V segment lost 3 bases, leaving 7 bases of the junction unmatched. CDR3 nucleotides: TGTGCCAGCAGTTTTTCTGGGACAGGGGTTCCAGATACGCAGTATTTT. This codes for CASSFSGTGVPDTQYF. Filled out from reference TRBV28 and TRBJ2-3, the complete variable domain reads DVKVTQSSRYLVKRTGEKVFLECVQDMDHENMFWYRQDPGLGLRLIYFSYDVKMKEKGDIPEGYSVSREKKERFSLILESASTNQTSMYLCASSFSGTGVPDTQYFGPGTRLTVL.

This clone was detected a few times. In nucleotides, the CDR3 is TGTGCCAGCAAGGGGCGGACAGGGCAGGCCATTCAGTACTTC. This translates into CASKGRTGQAIQYF. The V call is TRBV2, the J call TRBJ2-4, with 8 bases fitting TRBD1. V dropped 7 bases and J dropped 9; count of bases not matched to a gene: 11. Germline CDR1 and CDR2: SNHLY and FYNNEI. The CDR3 loop spans 14 amino acids. The whole variable domain, filled in from reference TRBV2 and TRBJ2-4, reads EPEVTQTPSHQVTQMGQEVILRCVPISNHLYFYWYRQILGQKVEFLVSFYNNEISEKSEIFDDQFSVERPDGSNFTLKIRSTKLEDSAMYFCASKGRTGQAIQYFGAGTRLSVL.

This clone has just a few counts. This chain uses TRBV6-2 or TRBV6-3 with TRBJ2-2, with D tentatively TRBD2 (6 bases). Trimming left V 4 bases short and J 6 bases short, with 12 bases between. Germline CDR1 and CDR2: MNHEY and SVGEGT. The CDR3 spans 14 residues. The CDR3 here is CASSSGGGAGELFF. The CDR3 nucleotides read TGTGCCAGCAGTTCCGGTGGAGGGGCCGGGGAGCTGTTTTTT.

V usage is TRBV10-2 and J usage is TRBJ1-5, with TRBD1 as a possible D gene (5 bases). Germline V gene data show CDR1 as WSHSY and CDR2 as SAAADI. The CDR3 runs 13 residues. V lost 6 bases and J lost 6, with 12 bases in between. The CDR3 nucleotides are TGCGCCAGCAGACCCCAGGGTAGTCAGCCCCAGCATTTT. This codes for CASRPQGSQPQHF.